Here is one TCR beta chain with its context. Its antigen is unknown. A read error may be the cause here, since a much bigger clone is one base away. The data stem from a study of blood T cells in healthy people across ages. Whole-study findings and limits: Investigators viewed diversity estimates from one million T cells as underestimates, the study reported.

The authors ran a second PCR of roughly 6 to 11 cycles using a sample-barcoded 5' primer and a J-beta primer mix. With 12 random nucleotides, a template-switch adaptor tagged each individual cDNA molecule. TCRdb analysed the 5' RACE reads with MiXCR anew, one entry per CDR3 protein. This table holds 750,000 to 1,000,000 distinct CDR3 sequences, 25% to 35% found once. The CDR3 totals 14 residues. Germline-derived CDR1 and CDR2 are SGHTA and FQGNSA. The V segment lost 4 bases and the J segment 10 bases; nucleotides outside the gene matches: 12. The sample also formed part of further work on T cells of mothers and their children. Turning to that study: Per mother, over 10 million TCR beta CDR3 reads were obtained; per child, a few million.

The specimen sequenced was blood. The J gene is TRBJ1-1, the V gene TRBV7-2; 7 nucleotides match TRBD1. This sequence originates from a woman aged 40-49 years in good health. CDR3 loop: CASSSLQGTVGAFF. The CDR3 DNA sequence: TGTGCCAGCAGCTCTTTACAGGGGACGGTTGGAGCTTTCTTT. Full variable domain (remainder filled in from reference TRBV7-2 and TRBJ1-1): GAGVSQSPSNKVTEKGKDVELRCDPISGHTALYWYRQSLGQGLEFLIYFQGNSAPDKSGLPSDRFSAERTGGSVSTLTIQRTQQEDSAVYLCASSSLQGTVGAFFGQGTRLTVV.